What follows describes a single TCR beta chain. Its antigen is currently unknown. Collection of lesional scalp punch biopsies and peripheral blood was performed in alopecia areata patients. Sorted out of PBMCs were CD4+ T cells and CD8+ T cells. The data derive from a study of CD8+ T cells in alopecia areata. Background on the study: Dosing with tofacitinib proceeded for 6 to 18 months, followed by 6 months off drug.

Sequencing used cDNA as its template, made by extracting RNA and reverse transcribing it. Clones were read by immunoSEQ multiplex PCR, and TCRdb kept only the in-frame ones, dropping some. The data hold roughly 180,000 clones, with roughly 60% observed a single time. The CDR3 is 13 amino acids. The ends lost 6 bases at V and 6 bases at J; junction bases unmatched: 8. CDR1 is MRHNA and CDR2 is SNTAGT in the germline V gene. Study-level findings and limits: Alopecia totalis/universalis scalp especially showed more expanded CD8+ clones than normal scalp.

The chain combines TRBV6-4 with TRBJ2-7, with 7 bases identical to TRBD2. The sequencing used CD4+ T cells sorted from blood, collected at week 0. The TCR was taken from a human donor with alopecia areata. The CDR3 coding sequence is TGTGCCAGCAGCCCACGGGGAGGGCGCGAGCAGTACTTC. It codes for CASSPRGGREQYF.